This entry lists 22 T cell receptor beta chains sequenced from one sample in a study of regulatory T cells in long-lasting Graves disease. According to the study, TCR beta libraries were built with iRepertoire HTBI primers and CDR3-region Arm-PCR. MiXCR, applied by TCRdb to the multiplex PCR reads, yields one record per CDR3 protein. In the table there are hundreds of thousands of distinct CDR3 sequences, roughly 16% of which are singletons. Time point reported: newly diagnosed GD, antithyroid drugs for less than 3 months. Extracted RNA from PBMCs served as the source of the TCR library. The same sample was also used in a study of T cells in Graves' hyperthyroidism and ophthalmopathy.

The source was peripheral blood mononuclear cells (PBMCs), collected at new diagnosis, from a patient treated with antithyroid drugs. The receptor set was obtained from a young woman with Graves disease.

This clonotype was seen a few times. CDR3 amino acids: CASSVVDSGSPPYEQYF. The CDR3 DNA is TGTGCCAGCAGTGTGGTGGATAGCGGGAGTCCCCCCTACGAGCAGTACTTC. This chain connects TRBV6-1 to TRBJ2-7; 9 positions agree with TRBD2. The V segment lost 4 bases and the J segment 2 bases; nucleotides outside the gene matches: 12. The length of the CDR3 is 17 residues. Germline CDR1 is MNHNS and CDR2 is SASEGT.

Ten or more counts support this clonotype. The chain joins TRBV28 to TRBJ2-1; 10 bases are shared with TRBD2. Looked up from germline, CDR1 is MDHEN and CDR2 is SYDVKM. After removal of 5 bases from V and 0 bases from J, the junction contained 7 bases not matched to a gene. The CDR3 is made up of 17 amino acids. The CDR3 region has the DNA TGTGCCAGCAGTCCGCCCGGACTAGCGGACTCCTACAATGAGCAGTTCTTC. Amino acid sequence: CASSPPGLADSYNEQFF.

In this sample, this clonotype turned up many times. This sequence joins TRBV28 and TRBJ2-2; TRBD1 matches at 7 bases. The CDR3 loop spans 21 amino acids. The trim removed 6 bases at V and 0 bases at J, leaving 22 bases unmatched. Per germline, CDR1 MDHEN and CDR2 SYDVKM. CDR3 DNA: TGTGCCAGCAGCCCAGGGGGACAGTTTTCGTCGAACTTCGCGAACACCGGGGAGCTGTTTTTT. This gives the protein CASSPGGQFSSNFANTGELFF. Supplemented by reference TRBV28 and TRBJ2-2, the full variable domain reads DVKVTQSSRYLVKRTGEKVFLECVQDMDHENMFWYRQDPGLGLRLIYFSYDVKMKEKGDIPEGYSVSREKKERFSLILESASTNQTSMYLCASSPGGQFSSNFANTGELFFGEGSRLTVL.

The J gene is TRBJ2-3, the V gene TRBV28, with 10 bases matching TRBD2. Trimming removed 8 bases from V and 2 bases from J; junction bases left unmatched: 4. The V gene's germline CDR1 is MDHEN and CDR2 SYDVKM. The CDR3 has 14 residues. The CDR3 DNA follows: TGTGCCAGCGGAGGGACTAGCGCCACAGATACGCAGTATTTT. This translates into CASGGTSATDTQYF.

This clonotype was seen ten or more times. The V and J genes are TRBV5-6 and TRBJ1-1; D is unresolved. CDR1 and CDR2 (germline): SGHDT, YYEEEE. The length of the CDR3 is 12 residues. Between the trimmed V and J ends, which lost 3 bases and 6 bases, there was a span of 9 bases. The CDR3 here is CASSSTPAEAFF. In DNA form, the CDR3 reads TGTGCCAGCAGCTCCACGCCCGCTGAAGCTTTCTTT.

This clonotype was seen ten or more times. The V gene is TRBV5-1, the J gene TRBJ2-2; D ambiguous. The V end was cut by 3 bases, the J end by 6 bases, with 18 bases between. Germline CDR1 reads SGHRS; CDR2 reads YFSETQ. The CDR3 has 16 residues. The DNA for the CDR3 is TGCGCCAGCAGCTCCGCGGTCCCGACGGGTGCCGGGGAGCTGTTTTTT. Amino acid sequence: CASSSAVPTGAGELFF.

The V and J genes are TRBV19 and TRBJ2-2, with 8 positions matching TRBD1. The V segment lost 3 bases and the J segment 4 bases; nucleotides outside the gene matches: 4. Germline CDR1 LNHDA, CDR2 SQIVND (reference sequence). The CDR3 extends over 15 amino acids. The CDR3 DNA is TGTGCCAGTAGTATTGACAGGGGATCCACCGGGGAGCTGTTTTTT. It translates to CASSIDRGSTGELFF.

The CDR3 sequence: CASSRAGSNYGYTF. The CDR3 DNA reads as TGTGCCAGTAGTAGAGCAGGGAGTAACTATGGCTACACCTTC. V and J are TRBV19 and TRBJ1-2; D might be TRBD1 (5 bases). V lost 4 bases, J lost 1 base, and 10 bases lay in between. The germline gives CDR1 LNHDA, CDR2 SQIVND (reference sequence). This CDR3 is built from 14 residues.

V gene TRBV7-9 combines with J gene TRBJ2-2, with a tentative D call TRBD2 (5 bases). This CDR3 comprises 15 residues. CDR1 is SEHNR and CDR2 is FQNEAQ in the germline V gene (reference sequence). With 7 bases removed from V and 4 bases from J, the gap between germline ends came to 16 bases. The CDR3 nucleotides are TGTGCCAGCAATCGGGGTCGCTTGGGCACCGGGGAGCTGTTTTTT. Its translation is CASNRGRLGTGELFF. The full variable domain, in which reference TRBV7-9 and TRBJ2-2 provide the parts outside the CDR3, is DTGVSQNPRHKITKRGQNVTFRCDPISEHNRLYWYRQTLGQGPEFLTYFQNEAQLEKSRLLSDRFSAERPKGSFSTLEIQRTEQGDSAMYLCASNRGRLGTGELFFGEGSRLTVL.

This clonotype was recorded a few times. The chain links TRBV27 to TRBJ1-1, with D unclear. Per the germline V gene, CDR1 is MNHEY and CDR2 is SMNVEV (reference sequence). This CDR3 spans 12 amino acids. The V end was cut by 6 bases, the J end by 3 bases, with 8 bases between. CDR3 amino acids: CASRRWDTEAFF. The CDR3 DNA reads TGTGCCAGCAGGCGCTGGGACACTGAAGCTTTCTTT.

There are many counts of this clonotype. The V call is TRBV7-2, the J call TRBJ2-1; 11 bases agree with TRBD2. Germline assignment: CDR1 SGHTA and CDR2 FQGNSA. V trimming: 2 bases; J trimming: 4 bases; junction bases outside the gene matches: 4. The CDR3 loop spans 16 amino acids. As DNA, the CDR3 is TGTGCCAGCAGCTTATTTTCTAGCGGGGGGTACAATGAGCAGTTCTTC. This translates into CASSLFSSGGYNEQFF.

This clonotype has ten or more counts. The chain uses TRBV6-5 and TRBJ2-7; D remains unclear. V shed 2 bases and J shed 2 bases, with 10 bases lying between them. Germline V gives CDR1 MNHEY, CDR2 SVGAGI. This CDR3 has 14 amino acids. The CDR3 sequence: CASSYRADPYEQYF. As DNA, the CDR3 is TGTGCCAGCAGTTACAGGGCAGACCCCTACGAGCAGTACTTC.

The chain carries TRBV10-3 and TRBJ1-1, with 9 nucleotides matching TRBD1. V was pared by 3 bases and J by 4 bases, with 6 bases of the junction left unmatched. CDR3 length equals 15 residues. Per germline, CDR1 ENHRY and CDR2 SYGVKD. The CDR3 DNA follows: TGTGCCATCAGTGATACAGGGGGCGCGGGCACTGAAGCTTTCTTT. This gives the protein CAISDTGGAGTEAFF.

This clonotype was counted between two and nine times. The gene calls are TRBV27 and TRBJ2-2, with D possibly TRBD1 on 5 matching bases. The CDR3 runs 14 residues. The germline gives CDR1 MNHEY, CDR2 SMNVEV (reference sequence). V shed 5 bases and J shed 4 bases, with 11 bases lying between them. The CDR3 region has the DNA TGTGCCAGCAGTGTTGACAGCTTCACCGGGGAGCTGTTTTTT. Its translation: CASSVDSFTGELFF.

This clonotype has at least ten counts. The chain links TRBV24-1 to TRBJ2-5; TRBD1 matches 7 bases. V lost 2 bases to trimming and J lost 2 bases; unmatched junction nucleotides: 4. The CDR3 spans 15 residues. Per the germline V gene, CDR1 is KGHDR and CDR2 is SFDVKD. CDR3 bases: TGTGCCACCAGTGATTCGGGACAGACTCAAGAGACCCAGTACTTC. It codes for CATSDSGQTQETQYF.

This clonotype was detected only a few times. The genes are TRBV28 and TRBJ1-5, with TRBD1 identical over 9 bases. The germline CDR1 and CDR2 sequences are MDHEN and SYDVKM. V shed 5 bases and J 5 bases; nucleotides not matched to a gene: 7. There are 15 residues in the CDR3. The CDR3 DNA follows: TGTGCCAGCAGTCTCCGGGACAGGGCCTATCAGCCCCAGCATTTT. This gives the protein CASSLRDRAYQPQHF.

J is TRBJ1-1 and V is TRBV5-1; no clear D. Trimming removed 0 bases at V and 1 base at J, with 10 bases between. The CDR3 contains 15 residues. From germline, CDR1 is SGHRS and CDR2 YFSETQ. The CDR3 sequence: CASSLVGSSNTEAFF. DNA of the CDR3: TGCGCCAGCAGCTTGGTGGGCAGCTCGAACACTGAAGCTTTCTTT. Variable domain in full (rest from reference TRBV5-1 and TRBJ1-1): KAGVTQTPRYLIKTRGQQVTLSCSPISGHRSVSWYQQTPGQGLQFLFEYFSETQRNKGNFPGRFSGRQFSNSRSEMNVSTLELGDSALYLCASSLVGSSNTEAFFGQGTRLTVV.

This clonotype was counted between two and nine times. The chain couples TRBV10-3 to TRBJ1-2; perhaps TRBD1 as D (5 bases). The CDR3 has 14 residues. Germline CDR1 and CDR2: ENHRY and SYGVKD. V was trimmed by 8 bases and J by 4 bases, leaving 17 bases between them. The CDR3 reads CAISPRGWGYGYTF. CDR3 in DNA: TGTGCCATCTCCCCAAGGGGCTGGGGCTATGGCTACACCTTC.

This clonotype occurred many times. V gene TRBV5-1 combines with J gene TRBJ1-1; D unclear. V dropped 4 bases and J dropped 4 bases, with 17 bases sitting between them. CDR1 and CDR2 (germline): SGHRS, YFSETQ. This CDR3 has 15 residues. The chain's CDR3 is CASSPVAPTSTEAFF. The DNA of the CDR3 is TGCGCCAGCAGCCCAGTAGCCCCAACGAGCACTGAAGCTTTCTTT.

The V call is TRBV7-9, the J call TRBJ2-1, with D perhaps being TRBD1 or TRBD2 (7 bases each). The V end lost 5 bases, the J end lost 12 bases, and 26 bases lay between the germline ends. Germline V gives CDR1 SEHNR, CDR2 FQNEAQ (reference sequence). The length of the CDR3 is 16 residues. The CDR3: CASSHRQGGGGKVQFF. The CDR3 DNA reads as TGTGCCAGCAGCCACCGACAGGGAGGGGGTGGGAAGGTGCAGTTCTTC.

This chain connects TRBV15 to TRBJ1-1, with a weak D call TRBD1 (6 bases). Germline V lookup: CDR1 LNHNV, CDR2 YYDKDF (reference sequence). V was trimmed by 0 bases and J by 4 bases, leaving 12 bases between them. This CDR3 has 15 residues. This CDR3 is CATSRDLGALTEAFF. The DNA of the CDR3 is TGTGCCACCAGCAGAGATTTGGGGGCCCTCACTGAAGCTTTCTTT. Based on the CDR3 plus reference TRBV15 and TRBJ1-1, the full variable domain is DAMVIQNPRYQVTQFGKPVTLSCSQTLNHNVMYWYQQKSSQAPKLLFHYYDKDFNNEADTPDNFQSRRPNTSFCFLDIRSPGLGDTAMYLCATSRDLGALTEAFFGQGTRLTVV.

With respect to this clonotype: A read error may be the cause here, since a much bigger clone is one base away. The V call is TRBV7-3, the J call TRBJ2-3, with a possible D match to TRBD1 (5 bases). This CDR3 is 14 amino acids long. In germline, CDR1 is SGHTA, CDR2 FQGTGA. CDR3 region: CGSSKNRQRDTQYF. For the CDR3, the DNA is TGTGGCAGCAGCAAAAACAGGCAGAGAGACACGCAGTATTTT.